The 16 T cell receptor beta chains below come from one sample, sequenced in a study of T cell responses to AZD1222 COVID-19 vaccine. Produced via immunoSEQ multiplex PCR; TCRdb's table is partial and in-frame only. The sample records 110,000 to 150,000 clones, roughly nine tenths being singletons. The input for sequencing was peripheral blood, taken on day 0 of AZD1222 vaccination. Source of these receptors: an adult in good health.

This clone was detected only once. The CDR3 nucleotides read TGTGCCAGCAGCTCACACCTCAGCGGGAGGGGTGGCTACGAGCAGTACTTC. This gives the protein CASSSHLSGRGGYEQYF. The V call is TRBV7-2, the J call TRBJ2-7; 10 bases map to TRBD2. Germline trimming cut 4 bases from V and 3 bases from J; bases unmatched to any gene: 12. The CDR3 runs 17 residues. Germline loops: CDR1 SGHTA, CDR2 FQGNSA.

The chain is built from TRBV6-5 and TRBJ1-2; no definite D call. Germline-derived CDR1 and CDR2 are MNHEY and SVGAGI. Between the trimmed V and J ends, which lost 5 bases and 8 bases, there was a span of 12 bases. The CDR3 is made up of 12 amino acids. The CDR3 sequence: CASSQSEGGYTF. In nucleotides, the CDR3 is TGTGCCAGCAGTCAATCGGAAGGAGGCTACACCTTC.

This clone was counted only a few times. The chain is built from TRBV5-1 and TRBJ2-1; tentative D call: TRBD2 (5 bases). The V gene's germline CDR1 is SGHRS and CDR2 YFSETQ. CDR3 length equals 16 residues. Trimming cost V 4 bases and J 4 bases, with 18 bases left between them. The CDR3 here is CASSHEGSRVYNEQFF. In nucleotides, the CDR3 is TGCGCCAGCAGCCACGAGGGTAGTAGAGTGTACAATGAGCAGTTCTTC. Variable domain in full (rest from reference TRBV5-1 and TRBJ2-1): KAGVTQTPRYLIKTRGQQVTLSCSPISGHRSVSWYQQTPGQGLQFLFEYFSETQRNKGNFPGRFSGRQFSNSRSEMNVSTLELGDSALYLCASSHEGSRVYNEQFFGPGTRLTVL.

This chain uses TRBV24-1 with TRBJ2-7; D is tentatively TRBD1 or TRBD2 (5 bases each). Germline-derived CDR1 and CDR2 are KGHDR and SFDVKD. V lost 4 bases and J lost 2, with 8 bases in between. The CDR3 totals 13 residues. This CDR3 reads CATSDGTPYEQYF. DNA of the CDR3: TGTGCCACCAGTGACGGGACCCCCTACGAGCAGTACTTC.

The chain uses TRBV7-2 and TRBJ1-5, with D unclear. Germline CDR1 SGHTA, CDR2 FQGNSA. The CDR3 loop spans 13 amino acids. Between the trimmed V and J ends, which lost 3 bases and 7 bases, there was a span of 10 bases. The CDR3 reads CASSLTGWQPQHF. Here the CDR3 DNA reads TGTGCCAGCAGCTTGACGGGTTGGCAGCCCCAGCATTTT.

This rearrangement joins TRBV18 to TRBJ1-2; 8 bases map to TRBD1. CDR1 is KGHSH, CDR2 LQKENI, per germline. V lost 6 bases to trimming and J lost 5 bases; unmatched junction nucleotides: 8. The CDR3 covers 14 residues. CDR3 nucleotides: TGTGCCAGCTCCCCGACAGGGGAGGGTTATGGCTACACCTTC. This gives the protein CASSPTGEGYGYTF. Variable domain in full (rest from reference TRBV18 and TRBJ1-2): NAGVMQNPRHLVRRRGQEARLRCSPMKGHSHVYWYRQLPEEGLKFMVYLQKENIIDESGMPKERFSAEFPKEGPSILRIQQVVRGDSAAYFCASSPTGEGYGYTFGSGTRLTVV.

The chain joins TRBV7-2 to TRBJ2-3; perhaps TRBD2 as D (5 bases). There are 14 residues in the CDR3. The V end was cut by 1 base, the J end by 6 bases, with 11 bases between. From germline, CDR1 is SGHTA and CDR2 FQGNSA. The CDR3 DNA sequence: TGTGCCAGCAGCTTAGTGCACCGCGGGGATACGCAGTATTTT. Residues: CASSLVHRGDTQYF.

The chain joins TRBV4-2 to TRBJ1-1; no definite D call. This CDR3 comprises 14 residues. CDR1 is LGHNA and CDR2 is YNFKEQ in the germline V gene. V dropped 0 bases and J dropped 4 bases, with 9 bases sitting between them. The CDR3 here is CASSQDQSSTEAFF. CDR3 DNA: TGTGCCAGCAGCCAAGATCAATCCAGCACTGAAGCTTTCTTT.

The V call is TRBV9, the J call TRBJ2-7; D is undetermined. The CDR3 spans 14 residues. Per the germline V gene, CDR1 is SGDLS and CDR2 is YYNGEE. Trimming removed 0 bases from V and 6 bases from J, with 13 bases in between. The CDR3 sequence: CASSVGQIPGEQYF. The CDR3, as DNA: TGTGCCAGCAGCGTAGGGCAGATCCCGGGCGAGCAGTACTTC. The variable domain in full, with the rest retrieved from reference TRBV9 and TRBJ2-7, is DSGVTQTPKHLITATGQRVTLRCSPRSGDLSVYWYQQSLDQGLQFLIQYYNGEERAKGNILERFSAQQFPDLHSELNLSSLELGDSALYFCASSVGQIPGEQYFGPGTRLTVT.

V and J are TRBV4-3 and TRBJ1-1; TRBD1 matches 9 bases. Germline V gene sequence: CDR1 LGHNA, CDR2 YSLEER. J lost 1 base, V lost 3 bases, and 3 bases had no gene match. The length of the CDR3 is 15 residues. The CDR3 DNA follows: TGCGCCAGCAGCCACGCGGGACAGGGGAACACTGAAGCTTTCTTT. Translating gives CASSHAGQGNTEAFF.

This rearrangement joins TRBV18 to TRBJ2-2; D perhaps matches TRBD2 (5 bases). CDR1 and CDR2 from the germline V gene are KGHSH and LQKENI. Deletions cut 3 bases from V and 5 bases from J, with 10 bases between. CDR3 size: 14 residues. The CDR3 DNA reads TGTGCCAGCTCACCGCAAGGCGGGACCGGGGAGCTGTTTTTT. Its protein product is CASSPQGGTGELFF. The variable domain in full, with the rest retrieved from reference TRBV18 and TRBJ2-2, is NAGVMQNPRHLVRRRGQEARLRCSPMKGHSHVYWYRQLPEEGLKFMVYLQKENIIDESGMPKERFSAEFPKEGPSILRIQQVVRGDSAAYFCASSPQGGTGELFFGEGSRLTVL.

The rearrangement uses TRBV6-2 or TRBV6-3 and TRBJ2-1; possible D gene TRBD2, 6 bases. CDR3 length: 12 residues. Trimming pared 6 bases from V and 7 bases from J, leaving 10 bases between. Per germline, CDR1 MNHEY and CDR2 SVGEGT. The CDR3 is CASSATRNEQFF. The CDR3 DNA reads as TGTGCCAGCAGCGCGACTAGGAATGAGCAGTTCTTC.

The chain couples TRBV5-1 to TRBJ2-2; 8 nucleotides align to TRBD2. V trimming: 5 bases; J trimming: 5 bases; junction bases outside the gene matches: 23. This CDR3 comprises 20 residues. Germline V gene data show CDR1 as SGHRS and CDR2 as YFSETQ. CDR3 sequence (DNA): TGCGCCAGCAGACTCACGAAGATGGCTAATCGTAGCGGGGATACCGGGGAGCTGTTTTTT. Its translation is CASRLTKMANRSGDTGELFF. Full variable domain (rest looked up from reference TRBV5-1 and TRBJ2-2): KAGVTQTPRYLIKTRGQQVTLSCSPISGHRSVSWYQQTPGQGLQFLFEYFSETQRNKGNFPGRFSGRQFSNSRSEMNVSTLELGDSALYLCASRLTKMANRSGDTGELFFGEGSRLTVL.

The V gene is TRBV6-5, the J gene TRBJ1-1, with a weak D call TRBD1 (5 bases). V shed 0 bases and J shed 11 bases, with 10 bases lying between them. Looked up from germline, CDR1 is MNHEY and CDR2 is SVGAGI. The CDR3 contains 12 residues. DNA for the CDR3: TGTGCCAGCAGTTACTCGGGGCTGGAGGCTTTCTTT. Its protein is CASSYSGLEAFF.

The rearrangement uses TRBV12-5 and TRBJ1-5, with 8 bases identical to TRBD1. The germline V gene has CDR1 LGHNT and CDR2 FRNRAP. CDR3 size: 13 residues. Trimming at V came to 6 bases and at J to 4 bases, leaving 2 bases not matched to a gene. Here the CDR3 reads CASGTGGNQPQHF. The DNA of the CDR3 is TGTGCTAGTGGAACAGGGGGAAATCAGCCCCAGCATTTT.

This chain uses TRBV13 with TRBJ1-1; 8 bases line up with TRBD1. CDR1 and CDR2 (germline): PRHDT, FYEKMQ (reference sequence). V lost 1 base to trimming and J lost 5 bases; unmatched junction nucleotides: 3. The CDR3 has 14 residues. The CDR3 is CASSLVGQVTEAFF. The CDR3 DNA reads TGTGCCAGCAGCTTAGTGGGACAGGTTACTGAAGCTTTCTTT.